The TCR beta chain under discussion was sequenced for a study of T cell responses to AZD1222 COVID-19 vaccine. Germline loops: CDR1 MNHEY, CDR2 SVGAGI. V shed 4 bases and J shed 6 bases, with 9 bases lying between them. This CDR3 comprises 13 residues. Clones were read by immunoSEQ multiplex PCR, and TCRdb kept only the in-frame ones, dropping some. The top ten clones hold about 1.4% of a sample with 150,000 to 200,000 clones, roughly 90% of them seen once. This rearrangement joins TRBV6-5 to TRBJ1-4; possibly TRBD1 for D (5 bases). The clonotype comes from an adult in good health. The specimen comprised peripheral blood, sampled on day 0 of AZD1222 vaccination. This CDR3 is CASSSRGDEKLFF. The CDR3, as DNA: TGTGCCAGCAGTTCGCGGGGGGATGAAAAACTGTTTTTT.